This TCR beta chain was identified in a study of T cell changes during pregnancy in multiple sclerosis (dated by TCRdb to the late 2010s). Background for the entire study: The study examined how the T cell repertoire changed over the course of pregnancy in women with multiple sclerosis.

Notes on this clone: Its antigen is not yet known. The input lacks base qualities; no much larger clone sits a single base away.

The library was made by the immunoSEQ multiplex PCR assay. The table was pulled from immuneACCESS by TCRdb, which kept in-frame rearrangements only. Such tables lose some clones; where checked, under half of the loss comes from unresolved V genes, and the rest has no known cause. For this sample the table gives roughly 99,000 clones, of which about nine tenths were detected only once. The leading ten clones occupy roughly 0.78% of the sample. The junction shows trimming of 2 bases on V and 3 bases on J, and the gene matches do not reach 8 bases of it. CDR1 and CDR2 are read off the germline V gene (reference sequence) as MNHEY and SMNVEV. The CDR3 goes from the cysteine to the phenylalanine over 16 residues. Just CDR3 DNA is preserved here, 48 bases in frame from base 1.

This TCR was recovered from a female donor in good health, enrolled as a control in a pregnancy study. The rearranged segments are TRBV27 and TRBJ1-1, with 8 bases in between that match TRBD1. Material: peripheral blood, obtained in the third trimester of pregnancy. This receptor has the CDR3 CASSLRTGMGDTEAFF. The nucleotides read TGTGCCAGCAGTTTAAGGACAGGGATGGGGGACACTGAAGCTTTCTTT.